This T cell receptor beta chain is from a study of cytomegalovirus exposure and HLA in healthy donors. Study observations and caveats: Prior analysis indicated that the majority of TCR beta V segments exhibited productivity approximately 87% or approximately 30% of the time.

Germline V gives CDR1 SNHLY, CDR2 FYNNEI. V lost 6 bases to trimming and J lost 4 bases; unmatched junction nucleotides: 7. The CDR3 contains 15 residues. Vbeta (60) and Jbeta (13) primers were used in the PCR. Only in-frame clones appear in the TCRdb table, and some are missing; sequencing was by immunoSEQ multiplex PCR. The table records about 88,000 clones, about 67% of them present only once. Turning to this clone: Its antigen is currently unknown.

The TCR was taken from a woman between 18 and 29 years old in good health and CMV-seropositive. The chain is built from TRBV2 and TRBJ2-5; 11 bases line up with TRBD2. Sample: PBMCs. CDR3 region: CASRRSGGARETQYF. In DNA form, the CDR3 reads TGTGCCAGCAGGCGTAGCGGGGGGGCCCGAGAGACCCAGTACTTC. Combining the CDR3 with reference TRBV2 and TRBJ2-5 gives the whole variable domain EPEVTQTPSHQVTQMGQEVILRCVPISNHLYFYWYRQILGQKVEFLVSFYNNEISEKSEIFDDQFSVERPDGSNFTLKIRSTKLEDSAMYFCASRRSGGARETQYFGPGTRLLVL.